This T cell receptor beta chain derives from a study of blood T cell repertoires in COVID-19. About the research overall: From the United States, Italy and Spain came samples of acute and convalescent COVID-19. From T cells, B-cell-depleted T cells, or PBMCs came the material, which was cDNA or gDNA.

This CDR3 comprises 13 residues. The V and J ends lost 2 bases and 4 bases respectively, with 9 bases between them. Germline V gives CDR1 SGHVS, CDR2 FNYEAQ. Original handling: Scientists estimated how many nucleated cells there were by amplifying reference gene primers. Libraries were prepared by immunoSEQ multiplex PCR; TCRdb keeps only in-frame clonotypes and omits some of them. V and J calls and clone size are as listed in that table; D and trimming were resolved from the DNA. The sample has over 85,000 clones, over 75% seen once; the top ten hold approximately 3.9%. This clonotype was sampled from a man aged 55 to 70 with acute or convalescent COVID-19. The chain joins TRBV7-6 to TRBJ2-7; no clear D gene. Material for sequencing was peripheral blood. This CDR3 is CASSLSGLYEQYF. CDR3 DNA: TGTGCCAGCAGCTTATCGGGTCTATACGAGCAGTACTTC. The full variable domain, completed using reference TRBV7-6 and TRBJ2-7, is GAGVSQSPRYKVTKRGQDVALRCDPISGHVSLYWYRQALGQGPEFLTYFNYEAQQDKSGLPNDRFSAERPEGSISTLTIQRTEQRDSAMYRCASSLSGLYEQYFGPGTRLTVT.